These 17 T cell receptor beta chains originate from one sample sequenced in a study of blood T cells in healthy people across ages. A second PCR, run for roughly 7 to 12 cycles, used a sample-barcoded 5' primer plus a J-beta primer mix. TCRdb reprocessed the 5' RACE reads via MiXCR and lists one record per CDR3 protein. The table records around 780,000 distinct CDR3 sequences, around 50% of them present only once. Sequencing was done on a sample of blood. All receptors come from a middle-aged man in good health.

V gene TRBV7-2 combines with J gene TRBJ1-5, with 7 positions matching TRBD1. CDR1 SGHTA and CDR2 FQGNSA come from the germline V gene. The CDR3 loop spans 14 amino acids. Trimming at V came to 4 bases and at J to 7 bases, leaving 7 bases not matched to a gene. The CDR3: CASSWDRGIQPQHF. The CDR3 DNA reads TGTGCCAGCAGCTGGGACAGAGGGATCCAGCCCCAGCATTTT.

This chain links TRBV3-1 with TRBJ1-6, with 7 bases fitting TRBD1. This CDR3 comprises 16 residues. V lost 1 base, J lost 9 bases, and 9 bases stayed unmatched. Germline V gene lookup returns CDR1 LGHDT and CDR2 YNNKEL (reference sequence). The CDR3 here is CASSQGLRQGASPLHF. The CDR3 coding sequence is TGTGCCAGCAGCCAAGGTCTCCGACAGGGCGCTTCACCCCTCCACTTT.

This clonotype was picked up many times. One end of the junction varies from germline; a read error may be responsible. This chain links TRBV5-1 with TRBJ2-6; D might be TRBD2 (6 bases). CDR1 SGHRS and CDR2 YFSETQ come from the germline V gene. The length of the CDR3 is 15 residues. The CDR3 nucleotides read TGTGCCAGCAGTTTAGGAGGGGCCGGGGCCAACGTCCTGACTTTC. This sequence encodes CASSLGGAGANVLTF. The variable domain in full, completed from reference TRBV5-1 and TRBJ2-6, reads KAGVTQTPRYLIKTRGQQVTLSCSPISGHRSVSWYQQTPGQGLQFLFEYFSETQRNKGNFPGRFSGRQFSNSRSEMNVSTLELGDSALYLCASSLGGAGANVLTFGAGSRLTVL.

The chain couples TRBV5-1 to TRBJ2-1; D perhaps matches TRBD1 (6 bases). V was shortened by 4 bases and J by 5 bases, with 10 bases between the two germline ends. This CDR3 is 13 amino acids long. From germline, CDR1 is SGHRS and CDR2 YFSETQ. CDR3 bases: TGCGCCAGCAGCCCCGGACAGCACAATGAGCAGTTCTTC. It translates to CASSPGQHNEQFF.

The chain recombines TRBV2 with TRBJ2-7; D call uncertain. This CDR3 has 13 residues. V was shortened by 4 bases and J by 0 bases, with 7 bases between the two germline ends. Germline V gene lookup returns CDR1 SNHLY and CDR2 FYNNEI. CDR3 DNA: TGTGCCAGCAGTGTGCACAGCTCCTACGAGCAGTACTTC. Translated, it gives CASSVHSSYEQYF. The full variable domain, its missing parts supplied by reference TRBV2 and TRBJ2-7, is EPEVTQTPSHQVTQMGQEVILRCVPISNHLYFYWYRQILGQKVEFLVSFYNNEISEKSEIFDDQFSVERPDGSNFTLKIRSTKLEDSAMYFCASSVHSSYEQYFGPGTRLTVT.

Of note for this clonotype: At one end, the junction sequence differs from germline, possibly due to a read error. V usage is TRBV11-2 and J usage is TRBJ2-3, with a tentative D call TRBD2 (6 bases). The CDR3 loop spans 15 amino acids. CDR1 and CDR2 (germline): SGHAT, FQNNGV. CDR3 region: CPSSFQRAPTDTQYF. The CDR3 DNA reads TGTCCCAGCAGCTTCCAGCGGGCCCCGACAGATACGCAGTATTTT.

This CDR3 is CASSRTGTDTQYF. The CDR3 coding sequence is TGTGCCAGCAGCCGGACAGGGACGGATACGCAGTATTTT. The gene calls are TRBV5-6 and TRBJ2-3; TRBD1 agrees at 8 bases. CDR1 SGHDT and CDR2 YYEEEE come from the germline V gene. Trimming at V came to 4 bases and at J to 6 bases, leaving 4 bases not matched to a gene. The CDR3 is 13 residues long.

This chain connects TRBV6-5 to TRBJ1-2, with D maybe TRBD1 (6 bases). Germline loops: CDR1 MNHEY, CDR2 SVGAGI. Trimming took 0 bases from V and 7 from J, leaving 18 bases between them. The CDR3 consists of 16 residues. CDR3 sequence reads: CASSYSGGRALFGYTF. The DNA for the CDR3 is TGTGCCAGCAGTTACTCCGGGGGGCGCGCGCTTTTTGGCTACACCTTC.

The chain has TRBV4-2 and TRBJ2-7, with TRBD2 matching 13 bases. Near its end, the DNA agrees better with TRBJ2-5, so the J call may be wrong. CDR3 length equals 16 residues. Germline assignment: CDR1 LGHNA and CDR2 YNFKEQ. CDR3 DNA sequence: TGTGCCAGCAGCCAAGAATGGACTAGCGGGAGTAGGACCCAGTACTTC. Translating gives CASSQEWTSGSRTQYF.

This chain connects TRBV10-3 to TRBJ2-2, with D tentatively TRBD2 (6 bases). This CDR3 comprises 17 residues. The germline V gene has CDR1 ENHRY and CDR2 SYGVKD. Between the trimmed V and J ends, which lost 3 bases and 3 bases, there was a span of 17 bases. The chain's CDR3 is CAISEPDLGGDTGELFF. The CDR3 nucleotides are TGTGCCATCAGTGAACCTGACCTAGGAGGGGACACCGGGGAGCTGTTTTTT.

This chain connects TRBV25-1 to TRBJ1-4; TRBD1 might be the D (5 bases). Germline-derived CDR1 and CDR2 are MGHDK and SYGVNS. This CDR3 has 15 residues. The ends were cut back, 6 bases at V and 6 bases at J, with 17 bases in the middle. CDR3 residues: CASSPQRRDYEKLFF. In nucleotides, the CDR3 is TGTGCCAGCAGCCCGCAGCGGAGGGACTATGAAAAACTGTTTTTT.

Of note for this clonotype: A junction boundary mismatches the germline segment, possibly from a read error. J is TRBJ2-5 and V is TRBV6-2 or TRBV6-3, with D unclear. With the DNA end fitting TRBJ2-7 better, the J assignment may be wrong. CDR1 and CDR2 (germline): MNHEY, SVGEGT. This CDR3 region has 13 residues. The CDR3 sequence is CVSRTLGWIEQYF. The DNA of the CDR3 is TGTGTCAGCAGAACCTTGGGGTGGATCGAGCAGTACTTC.

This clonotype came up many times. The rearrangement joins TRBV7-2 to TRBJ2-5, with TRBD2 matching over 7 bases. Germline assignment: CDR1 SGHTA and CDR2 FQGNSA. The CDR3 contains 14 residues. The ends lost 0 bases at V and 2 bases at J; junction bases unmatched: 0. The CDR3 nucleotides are TGTGCCAGCAGCTTAGCGGGGGGGCAAGAGACCCAGTACTTC. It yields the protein CASSLAGGQETQYF.

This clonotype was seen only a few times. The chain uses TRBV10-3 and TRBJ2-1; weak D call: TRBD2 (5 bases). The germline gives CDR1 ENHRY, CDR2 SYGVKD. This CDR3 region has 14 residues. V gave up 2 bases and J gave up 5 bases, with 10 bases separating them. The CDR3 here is CAISERTGDNEQFF. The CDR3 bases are TGTGCCATCAGTGAGAGGACTGGCGACAATGAGCAGTTCTTC.

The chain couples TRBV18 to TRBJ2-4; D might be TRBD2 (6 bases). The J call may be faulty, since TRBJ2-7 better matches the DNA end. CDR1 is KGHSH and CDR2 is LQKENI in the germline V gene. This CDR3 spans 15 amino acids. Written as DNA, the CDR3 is TGTGCCAGCACCCAGGCCGTGGAGGGCGGCTACGAGCAGTACTTC. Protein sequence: CASTQAVEGGYEQYF.

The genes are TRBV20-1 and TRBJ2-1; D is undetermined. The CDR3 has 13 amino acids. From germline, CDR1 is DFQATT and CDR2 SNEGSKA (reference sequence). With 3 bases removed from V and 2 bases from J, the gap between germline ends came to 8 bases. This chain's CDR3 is CSASVSPYNEQFF. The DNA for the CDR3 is TGCAGTGCTAGTGTCAGCCCCTACAATGAGCAGTTCTTC.

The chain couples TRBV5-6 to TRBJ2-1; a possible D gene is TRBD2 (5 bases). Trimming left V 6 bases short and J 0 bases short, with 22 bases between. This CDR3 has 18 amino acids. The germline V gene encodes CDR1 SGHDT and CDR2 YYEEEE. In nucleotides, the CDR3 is TGTGCCAGCACCCTGAGGGTGGGAAGGCGAGTCTCCTACAATGAGCAGTTCTTC. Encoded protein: CASTLRVGRRVSYNEQFF.